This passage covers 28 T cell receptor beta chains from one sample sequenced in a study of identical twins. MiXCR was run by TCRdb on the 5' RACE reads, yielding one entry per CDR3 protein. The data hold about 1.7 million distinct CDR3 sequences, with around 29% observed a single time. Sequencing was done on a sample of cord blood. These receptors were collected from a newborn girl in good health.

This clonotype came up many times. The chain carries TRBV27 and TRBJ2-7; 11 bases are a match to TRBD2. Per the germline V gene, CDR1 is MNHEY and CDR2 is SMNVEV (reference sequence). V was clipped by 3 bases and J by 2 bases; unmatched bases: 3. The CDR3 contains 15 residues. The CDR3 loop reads CASSFGTSGPYEQYF. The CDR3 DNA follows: TGTGCCAGCAGTTTCGGGACTAGCGGACCCTACGAGCAGTACTTC.

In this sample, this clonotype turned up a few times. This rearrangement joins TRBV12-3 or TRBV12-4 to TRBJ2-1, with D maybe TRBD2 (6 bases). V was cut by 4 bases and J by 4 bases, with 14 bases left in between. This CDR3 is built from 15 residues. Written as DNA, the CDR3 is TGTGCCAGCAGTTGGGGGGACGGGGTGTACAATGAGCAGTTCTTC. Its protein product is CASSWGDGVYNEQFF.

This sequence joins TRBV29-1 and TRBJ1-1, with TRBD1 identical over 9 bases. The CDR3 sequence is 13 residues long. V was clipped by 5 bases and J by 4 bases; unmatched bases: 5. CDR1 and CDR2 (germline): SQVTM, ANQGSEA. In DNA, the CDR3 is TGCAGCGTTAGGGGGACAGGGCCCACTGAAGCTTTCTTT. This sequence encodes CSVRGTGPTEAFF.

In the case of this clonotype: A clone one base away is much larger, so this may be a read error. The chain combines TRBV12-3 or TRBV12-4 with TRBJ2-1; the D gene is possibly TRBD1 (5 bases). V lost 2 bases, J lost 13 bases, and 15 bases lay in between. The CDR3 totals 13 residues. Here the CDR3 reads CASSLSGNETQFF. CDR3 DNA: TGTGCCAGCAGTTTATCAGGGAACGAGACCCAGTTCTTC.

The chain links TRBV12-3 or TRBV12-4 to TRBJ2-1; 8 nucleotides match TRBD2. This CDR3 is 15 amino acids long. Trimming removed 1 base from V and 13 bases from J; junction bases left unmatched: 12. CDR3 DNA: TGTGCCAGCAGTTTAGGAGGACTAGCCCGAGAGACCCAGTTCTTC. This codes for CASSLGGLARETQFF.

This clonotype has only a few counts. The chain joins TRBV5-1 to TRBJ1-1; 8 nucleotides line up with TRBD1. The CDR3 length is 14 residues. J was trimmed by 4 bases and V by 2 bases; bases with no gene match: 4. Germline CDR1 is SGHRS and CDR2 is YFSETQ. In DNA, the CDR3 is TGCGCCAGCAGCTTTCCAGACAGGGGCACTGAAGCTTTCTTT. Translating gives CASSFPDRGTEAFF.

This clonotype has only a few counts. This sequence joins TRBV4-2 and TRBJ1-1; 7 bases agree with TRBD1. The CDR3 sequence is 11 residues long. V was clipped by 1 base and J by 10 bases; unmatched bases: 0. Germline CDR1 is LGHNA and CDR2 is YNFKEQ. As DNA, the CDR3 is TGTGCCAGCAGCCAAGGACAGGGAGCTTTCTTT. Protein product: CASSQGQGAFF.

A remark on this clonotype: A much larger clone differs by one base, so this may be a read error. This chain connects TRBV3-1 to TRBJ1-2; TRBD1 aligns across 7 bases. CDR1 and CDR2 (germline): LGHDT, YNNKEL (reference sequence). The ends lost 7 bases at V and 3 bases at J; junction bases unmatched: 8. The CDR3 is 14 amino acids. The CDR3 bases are TGTGCCAGCATCCATCAGGGGGACTACTATGGCTACACCTTC. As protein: CASIHQGDYYGYTF. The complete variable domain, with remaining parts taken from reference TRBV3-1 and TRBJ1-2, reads DTAVSQTPKYLVTQMGNDKSIKCEQNLGHDTMYWYKQDSKKFLKIMFSYNNKELIINETVPNRFSPKSPDKAHLNLHINSLELGDSAVYFCASIHQGDYYGYTFGSGTRLTVV.

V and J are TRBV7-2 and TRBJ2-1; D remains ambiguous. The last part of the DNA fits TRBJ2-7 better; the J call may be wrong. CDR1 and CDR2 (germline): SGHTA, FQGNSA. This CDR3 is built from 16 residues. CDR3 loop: CASSLVPVSSYNEQYF. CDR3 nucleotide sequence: TGTGCCAGCAGCTTAGTGCCGGTGAGCTCCTACAATGAGCAGTACTTC.

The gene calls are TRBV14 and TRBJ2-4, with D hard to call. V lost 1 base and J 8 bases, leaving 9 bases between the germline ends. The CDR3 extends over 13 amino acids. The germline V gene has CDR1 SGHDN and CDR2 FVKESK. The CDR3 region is CASSQVLADIQYF. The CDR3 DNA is TGTGCCAGCAGCCAAGTACTGGCGGACATTCAGTACTTC.

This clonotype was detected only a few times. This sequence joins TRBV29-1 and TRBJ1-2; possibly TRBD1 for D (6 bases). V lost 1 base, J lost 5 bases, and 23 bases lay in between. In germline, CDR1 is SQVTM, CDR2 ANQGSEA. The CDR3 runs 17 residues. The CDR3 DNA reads TGCAGCGTTGAAGGCCTTTTTCAGGGGTCTCGAGGGTATGGCTACACCTTC. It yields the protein CSVEGLFQGSRGYGYTF.

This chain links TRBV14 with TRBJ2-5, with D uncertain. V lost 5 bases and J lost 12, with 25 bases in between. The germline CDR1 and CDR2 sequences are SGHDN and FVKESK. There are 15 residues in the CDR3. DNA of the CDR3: TGTGCCAGCAGCACCCCCGTCCCCGACTGTCCTAAGGAGTACTTC. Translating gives CASSTPVPDCPKEYF.

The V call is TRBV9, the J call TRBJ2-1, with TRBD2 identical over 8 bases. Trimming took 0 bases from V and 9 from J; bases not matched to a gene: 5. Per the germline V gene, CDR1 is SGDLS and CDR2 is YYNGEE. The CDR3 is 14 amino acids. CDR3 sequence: CASSVESGRGEQFF. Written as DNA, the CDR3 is TGTGCCAGCAGCGTAGAGAGCGGGAGAGGTGAGCAGTTCTTC.

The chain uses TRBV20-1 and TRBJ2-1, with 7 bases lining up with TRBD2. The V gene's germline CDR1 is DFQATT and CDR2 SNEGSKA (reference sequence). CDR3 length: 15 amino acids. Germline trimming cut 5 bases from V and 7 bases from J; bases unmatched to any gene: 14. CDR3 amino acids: CSAVGSSGWGNEQFF. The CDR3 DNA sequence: TGCAGTGCTGTGGGGAGTAGCGGGTGGGGGAATGAGCAGTTCTTC.

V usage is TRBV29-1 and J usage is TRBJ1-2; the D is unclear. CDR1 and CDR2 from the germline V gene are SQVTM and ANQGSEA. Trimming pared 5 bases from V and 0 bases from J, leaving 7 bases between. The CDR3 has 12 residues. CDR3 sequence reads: CSVTRSNYGYTF. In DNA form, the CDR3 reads TGCAGCGTTACCAGATCTAACTATGGCTACACCTTC.

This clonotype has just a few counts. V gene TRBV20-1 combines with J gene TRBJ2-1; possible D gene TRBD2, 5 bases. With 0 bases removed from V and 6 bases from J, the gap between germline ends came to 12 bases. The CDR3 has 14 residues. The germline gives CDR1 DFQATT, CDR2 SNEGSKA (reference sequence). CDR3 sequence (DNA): TGCAGTGCTAGAGATGGGCACAGCGGCAATGAGCAGTTCTTC. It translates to CSARDGHSGNEQFF.

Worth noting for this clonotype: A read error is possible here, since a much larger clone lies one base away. The CDR3, as DNA: TGCAGTGCTAGAGGGAGCGAGCAGTACTTC. Translation gives CSARGSEQYF. The chain joins TRBV20-1 to TRBJ2-7; D is unresolved. Trimming took off 1 base at V and 6 bases at J, with 4 bases between the two ends. This CDR3 has 10 residues. Germline V gene lookup returns CDR1 DFQATT and CDR2 SNEGSKA (reference sequence).

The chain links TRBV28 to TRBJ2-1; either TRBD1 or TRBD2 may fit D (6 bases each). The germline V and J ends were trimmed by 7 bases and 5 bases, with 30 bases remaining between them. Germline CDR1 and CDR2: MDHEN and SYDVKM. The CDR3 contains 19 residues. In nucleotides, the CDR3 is TGTGCCAGCACCCCGGGGACTTTCGCCAGGGACATGATCCACAATGAGCAGTTCTTC. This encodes CASTPGTFARDMIHNEQFF.

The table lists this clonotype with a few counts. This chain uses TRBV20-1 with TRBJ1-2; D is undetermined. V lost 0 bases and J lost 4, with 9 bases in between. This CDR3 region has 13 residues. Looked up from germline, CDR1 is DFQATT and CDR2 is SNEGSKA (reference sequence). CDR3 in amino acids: CSARENRVYGYTF. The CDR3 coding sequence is TGCAGTGCTAGAGAAAACAGAGTCTATGGCTACACCTTC.

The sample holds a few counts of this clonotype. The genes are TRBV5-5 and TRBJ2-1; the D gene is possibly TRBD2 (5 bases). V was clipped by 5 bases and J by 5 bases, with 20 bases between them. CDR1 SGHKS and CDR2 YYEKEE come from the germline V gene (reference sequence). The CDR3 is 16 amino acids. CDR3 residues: CASRPSTVRGHNEQFF. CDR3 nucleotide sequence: TGTGCCAGCAGACCTTCGACTGTTCGGGGTCACAATGAGCAGTTCTTC.

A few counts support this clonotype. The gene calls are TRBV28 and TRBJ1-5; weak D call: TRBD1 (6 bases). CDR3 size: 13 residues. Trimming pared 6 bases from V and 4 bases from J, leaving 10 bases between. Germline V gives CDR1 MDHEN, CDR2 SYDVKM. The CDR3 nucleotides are TGTGCCAGCAGGCTCGACAGGAATCAGCCCCAGCATTTT. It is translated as CASRLDRNQPQHF. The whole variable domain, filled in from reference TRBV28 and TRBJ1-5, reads DVKVTQSSRYLVKRTGEKVFLECVQDMDHENMFWYRQDPGLGLRLIYFSYDVKMKEKGDIPEGYSVSREKKERFSLILESASTNQTSMYLCASRLDRNQPQHFGDGTRLSIL.

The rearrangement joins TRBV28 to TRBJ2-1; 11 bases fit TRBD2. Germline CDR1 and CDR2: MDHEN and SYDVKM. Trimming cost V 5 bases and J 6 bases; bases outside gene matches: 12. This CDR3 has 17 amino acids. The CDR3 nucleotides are TGTGCCAGCAGTACGTTACGTAGCGGGAGGGCCCTCAATGAGCAGTTCTTC. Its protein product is CASSTLRSGRALNEQFF.

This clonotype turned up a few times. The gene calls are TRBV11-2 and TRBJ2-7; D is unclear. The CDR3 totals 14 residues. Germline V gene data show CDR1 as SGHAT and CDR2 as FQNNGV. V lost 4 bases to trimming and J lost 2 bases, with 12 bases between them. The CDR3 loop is CASSSEDPTYEQYF. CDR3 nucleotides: TGTGCCAGCAGCTCAGAGGACCCTACCTACGAGCAGTACTTC.

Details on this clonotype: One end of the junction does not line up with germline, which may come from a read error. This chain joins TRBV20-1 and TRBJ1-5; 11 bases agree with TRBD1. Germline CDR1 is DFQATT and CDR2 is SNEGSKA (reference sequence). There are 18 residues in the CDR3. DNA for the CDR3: TGCAGTGCCATACCTCACGGGACAGGGGGAAAGAGCAATCAGCCCCGGCATTTT. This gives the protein CSAIPHGTGGKSNQPRHF.

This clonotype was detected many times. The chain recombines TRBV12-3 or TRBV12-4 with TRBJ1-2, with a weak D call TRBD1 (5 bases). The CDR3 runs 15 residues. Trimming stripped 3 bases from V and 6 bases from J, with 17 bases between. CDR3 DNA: TGTGCCAGCAGTTTTGTCCTCCAGGGAAGGAATGGCTACACCTTC. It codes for CASSFVLQGRNGYTF.

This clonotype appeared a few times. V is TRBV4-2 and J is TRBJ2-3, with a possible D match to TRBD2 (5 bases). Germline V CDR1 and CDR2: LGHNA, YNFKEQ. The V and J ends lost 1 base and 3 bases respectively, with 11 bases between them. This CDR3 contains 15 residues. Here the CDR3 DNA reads TGTGCCAGCAGCCAAGGCTGGACTCAGACAGATACGCAGTATTTT. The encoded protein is CASSQGWTQTDTQYF.

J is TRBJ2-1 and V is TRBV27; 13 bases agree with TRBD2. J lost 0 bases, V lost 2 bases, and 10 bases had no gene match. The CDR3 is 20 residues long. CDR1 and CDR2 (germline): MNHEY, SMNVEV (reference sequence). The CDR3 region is CASSLTGTSGRVSSYNEQFF. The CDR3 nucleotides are TGTGCCAGCAGTTTAACTGGAACTAGCGGGAGGGTAAGCTCCTACAATGAGCAGTTCTTC.

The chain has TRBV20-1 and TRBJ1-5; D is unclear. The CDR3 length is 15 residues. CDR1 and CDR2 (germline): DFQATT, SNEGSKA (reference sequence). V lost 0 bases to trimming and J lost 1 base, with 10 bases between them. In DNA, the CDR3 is TGCAGTGCTAGAGATACCGGAAGAAGCAATCAGCCCCAGCATTTT. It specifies CSARDTGRSNQPQHF.